The entry below gives a single T cell receptor (beta chain) sequence along with its context. This clonotype was seen repeatedly, ten times or more. Its recognized antigen is unknown. Qualities for individual bases were not recorded, and no much larger clone is one base off. The sample's time point label, decoded: patch test 1, 2 weeks after DPC sensitization. The treatment or condition label here, explained by the study, means: therapeutic diphenylcyclopropenone sensitization with weekly scalp DPC. At each patch-test visit, blood was drawn before the patch test was applied. To be eligible, patients had to be aged 18 to 70, diagnosed with alopecia and judged suitable for DPC therapy, while pregnant patients were excluded. Total RNA was extracted from unfractionated whole blood collected in Tempus Blood RNA tubes. The entry originates in a study of human T cells and chemical hapten exposure (dated by TCRdb to 2020 to 2022). Regarding the study in general: For sensitization, 2% DPC in acetone was applied to a roughly 2 cm by roughly 2 cm area of upper inner arm skin. Patients additionally received weekly therapeutic DPC doses to the scalp throughout the roughly 25-week study period. Patch tests used Finn chambers with 0.01% DPC on the upper back, scored after 6 days by International Contact Dermatitis Research Group standards. Most of the patients in the cohort were female, and the cohort covered alopecia areata with under or over 50% scalp involvement, alopecia totalis and alopecia universalis. Libraries were pooled for sequencing, and per-sample TCR yields varied mainly because of small differences in library volumes within the pool. Peripheral blood TCR repertoire changes were tracked in vivo in alopecia patients during primary and secondary sensitization to the hapten diphenylcyclopropenone (DPC). Blood samples were taken from patients before sensitization (week 0) and then at 2, 6 and about 24 weeks after DPC sensitization. For TCR sequencing, blood came from 25 to 35 alopecia patients at anywhere from one to four time points (pre-sensitization, 2, 6 and 24 weeks). The investigation overall reported the following: The number of PT1 expanded TCRs positively correlated with patch test score, significant at thresholds 8, 16 and 32 but not 4. Because every patient had alopecia, a presumed autoimmune disease, the patients' immune response might differ from that of healthy individuals. After repeated subsampling, changes were observed in the strength of the expansion versus patch-test correlation and in the threshold at which the correlation became significant. Expanded TCRs formed significantly more large CDR3 similarity clusters than pre-sensitization or healthy control sets, consistent with antigen-driven responses. No change with DPC sensitization was found in the number of TCRs above 1 in 1000 frequency, and no evidence of global repertoire structure alterations was found.

The library relied on RACE. Sequencing relied on a NextSeq 500. During library preparation, unique molecular identifiers were attached to individual cDNA molecules so that TCRs could be counted in a quantitative, reproducible way. From each blood RNA sample, both TCR alpha and TCR beta chains were sequenced. For the original study's pipeline: Samples had a median of about 96,000 TCRs, with a range from roughly 23,224 to 700,000. The Decombinator software suite was used to annotate the V, J and CDR3 of the TCR reads. For the PS versus PT1 abundance plots, all samples were subsampled to the same number of TCRs (28,000). Expanded TCRs were defined as absent before sensitization and observed at least eight times at the 2-week time point. TCRdb itself trimmed the public reads at Q25 with fastp, ran MiXCR and retained productive beta chains. Merged by CDR3 protein, the rows form single entries marked with the most common genes and DNA. The V and J calls follow TCRdb's processing rather than the paper's. The sample profile shows roughly 380,000 distinct CDR3 sequences; around 5% of them were found once. The top ten clones comprise 2% to 2.5% of the sample.

The germline V gene encodes CDR1 SEHNR and CDR2 FQNEAQ (reference sequence). Between the V and J ends, shortened by 5 bases and 0 bases respectively, the junction contains 16 bases. CDR3 length: 16 amino acids, cysteine to phenylalanine. Just the 48-base CDR3 DNA is kept, in frame starting at base 1. This TCR derives from a woman between 50 and 59 years old with alopecia areata. Some clones in this sample may be carry-over from other donors' samples. The sequences come from whole blood, collected in connection with sensitization to the hapten diphenylcyclopropenone (DPC). This chain is built from TRBV7-9 and TRBJ1-2, with TRBD1 as a weak D call on 6 bases. At the DNA level, the sequence is TGTGCCAGCAGCCGGCGAGGGGGGTTCTCTAACTATGGCTACACCTTC. This is translated as CASSRRGGFSNYGYTF.